Shown below are 26 T cell receptor beta chains from a single sample sequenced in a study of shared clonotypes between healthy human individuals (dated by TCRdb to 2020 to 2022). The receptor library was made with the immunoSEQ multiplex PCR assay. TCRdb provides this immuneACCESS table in a form limited to in-frame rearrangements. Some clones are lacking; in checked studies, under half of them reflect an unresolved V gene, and why the rest are absent is not known. In this sample the table shows around 1,900,000 clones, roughly 93% of which occur a single time. The top ten clones comprise about 1.6% of the sample. For the CD8 naive samples, CD45RO-negative cells were positively selected for CCR7, yielding a CD45RA+CCR7+ population from which TemRA cells were excluded. Sequencing used naive CD8+ T cells from PBMCs. The sample's cell subset or site label, in plain terms: CD45RA+CCR7+. These receptors were obtained from a man between 18 and 29 years old in good health. Some clones in this sample may be carry-over from other donors' samples.

The rearrangement links TRBV18 to TRBJ2-1; TRBD2 is a possible D gene (5 bases). Trimming pared 3 bases from V and 0 bases from J, leaving 12 bases between. The germline CDR1 and CDR2 sequences are KGHSH and LQKENI. The length of the CDR3 is 16 residues. CDR3 sequence: CASSPDFTSSYNEQFF. The CDR3 DNA reads as TGTGCCAGCTCACCTGACTTTACTAGCTCCTACAATGAGCAGTTCTTC.

V usage is TRBV29-1 and J usage is TRBJ1-4, with D maybe TRBD1 (5 bases). This CDR3 is built from 14 residues. V dropped 6 bases and J dropped 7 bases, with 18 bases sitting between them. Per the germline V gene, CDR1 is SQVTM and CDR2 is ANQGSEA. The CDR3 loop reads CSVLHQGGGEKLFF. CDR3 DNA sequence: TGCAGCGTACTACACCAGGGTGGGGGTGAAAAACTGTTTTTT.

The J gene is TRBJ2-1, the V gene TRBV28, with 8 nucleotides matching TRBD1. There are 19 residues in the CDR3. CDR1 is MDHEN, CDR2 SYDVKM, per germline. After removal of 4 bases from V and 1 base from J, the junction contained 15 bases not matched to a gene. The CDR3 protein is CASSYLLPRTGSSYNEQFF. The CDR3 coding sequence is TGTGCCAGCAGTTACCTCCTTCCGCGGACAGGGTCTTCCTACAATGAGCAGTTCTTC. The full variable domain, with the rest looked up from reference TRBV28 and TRBJ2-1, is DVKVTQSSRYLVKRTGEKVFLECVQDMDHENMFWYRQDPGLGLRLIYFSYDVKMKEKGDIPEGYSVSREKKERFSLILESASTNQTSMYLCASSYLLPRTGSSYNEQFFGPGTRLTVL.

This chain joins TRBV27 and TRBJ1-4; 8 bases fit TRBD1. From germline, CDR1 is MNHEY and CDR2 SMNVEV (reference sequence). V shed 0 bases and J 8 bases; nucleotides not matched to a gene: 5. The length of the CDR3 is 15 residues. The chain's CDR3 is CASSLSWDRFEKLFF. CDR3 DNA: TGTGCCAGCAGTTTATCGTGGGACAGGTTCGAAAAACTGTTTTTT.

CDR3 in amino acids: CASSLGASLAGEQYF. CDR3 nucleotides: TGCGCCAGCAGCTTGGGTGCCTCACTAGCCGGCGAGCAGTACTTC. The chain links TRBV5-1 to TRBJ2-7; D possibly corresponds to TRBD2 (6 bases). Germline V lookup: CDR1 SGHRS, CDR2 YFSETQ. V shed 0 bases and J shed 6 bases, with 16 bases lying between them. The length of the CDR3 is 15 residues. Complete variable domain (other parts from reference TRBV5-1 and TRBJ2-7): KAGVTQTPRYLIKTRGQQVTLSCSPISGHRSVSWYQQTPGQGLQFLFEYFSETQRNKGNFPGRFSGRQFSNSRSEMNVSTLELGDSALYLCASSLGASLAGEQYFGPGTRLTVT.

The chain uses TRBV7-9 and TRBJ2-1; D may be TRBD1 (5 bases). V was shortened by 1 base and J by 1 base, with 11 bases between the two germline ends. The CDR3 runs 16 residues. In germline, CDR1 is SEHNR, CDR2 FQNEAQ (reference sequence). The CDR3 nucleotides are TGTGCCAGCAGCTTAGGATATGGGGCGTCCTACAATGAGCAGTTCTTC. Translation gives CASSLGYGASYNEQFF.

The chain carries TRBV5-1 and TRBJ1-1, with a tentative D call TRBD1 (5 bases). The germline V and J ends were trimmed by 5 bases and 5 bases, with 10 bases remaining between them. CDR1 SGHRS and CDR2 YFSETQ come from the germline V gene. The CDR3 extends over 12 amino acids. The CDR3, as DNA: TGCGCCAGCAGGGAGGAGGGGACTGAAGCTTTCTTT. Amino acids: CASREEGTEAFF.

The table lists this clone with a count of one. The chain has TRBV19 and TRBJ1-5; possibly TRBD1 for D (5 bases). This CDR3 region has 15 residues. The germline CDR1 and CDR2 sequences are LNHDA and SQIVND (reference sequence). Trimming cost V 6 bases and J 0 bases, with 12 bases left between them. The CDR3 reads CASRGVGNSNQPQHF. The CDR3 DNA follows: TGTGCCAGTAGGGGGGTTGGGAATAGCAATCAGCCCCAGCATTTT.

The chain joins TRBV25-1 to TRBJ2-1; 15 bases line up with TRBD2. Germline CDR1 reads MGHDK; CDR2 reads SYGVNS. V lost 8 bases, J lost 7 bases, and 12 bases stayed unmatched. The CDR3 has 17 amino acids. The CDR3 bases are TGTGCCAGCGAATCGGGACTAGCGGGAGGTTGGCATAATGAGCAGTTCTTC. Protein: CASESGLAGGWHNEQFF.

This clone was counted between two and nine times. The genes are TRBV7-9 and TRBJ1-1, with D perhaps TRBD1 (5 bases). Germline values: CDR1 SEHNR, CDR2 FQNEAQ (reference sequence). Trimming removed 4 bases at V and 5 bases at J, with 8 bases between. CDR3 size: 12 residues. CDR3 protein: CASSWKGTEAFF. The CDR3 DNA reads as TGTGCCAGCAGCTGGAAGGGGACTGAAGCTTTCTTT.

The chain carries TRBV19 and TRBJ2-1; TRBD2 matches 9 bases. Germline CDR1 and CDR2: LNHDA and SQIVND (reference sequence). This CDR3 contains 15 residues. After removal of 5 bases from V and 4 bases from J, the junction contained 6 bases not matched to a gene. The CDR3, as DNA: TGTGCCAGTAGTCCCCTAGCGGGGTATTACAATGAGCAGTTCTTC. This translates into CASSPLAGYYNEQFF. The whole variable domain, remainder taken from reference TRBV19 and TRBJ2-1, is DGGITQSPKYLFRKEGQNVTLSCEQNLNHDAMYWYRQDPGQGLRLIYYSQIVNDFQKGDIAEGYSVSREKKESFPLTVTSAQKNPTAFYLCASSPLAGYYNEQFFGPGTRLTVL.

This clone was seen a single time. This chain joins TRBV14 and TRBJ2-7; perhaps TRBD1 as D (6 bases). V was pared by 1 base and J by 5 bases, with 18 bases between. Germline CDR1 and CDR2: SGHDN and FVKESK. The CDR3 covers 16 residues. CDR3 protein: CASSQGPRGQGHEQYF. The CDR3 coding sequence is TGTGCCAGCAGCCAAGGCCCCAGGGGACAAGGGCACGAGCAGTACTTC. The full variable domain, with the rest looked up from reference TRBV14 and TRBJ2-7, is EAGVTQFPSHSVIEKGQTVTLRCDPISGHDNLYWYRRVMGKEIKFLLHFVKESKQDESGMPNNRFLAERTGGTYSTLKVQPAELEDSGVYFCASSQGPRGQGHEQYFGPGTRLTVT.

The chain couples TRBV27 to TRBJ2-1; tentative D call: TRBD1 (6 bases). This CDR3 contains 16 residues. V gave up 1 base and J gave up 2 bases, with 12 bases separating them. Looked up from germline, CDR1 is MNHEY and CDR2 is SMNVEV (reference sequence). CDR3 sequence reads: CASSLLGAEAYNEQFF. The CDR3 nucleotides are TGTGCCAGCAGTTTATTGGGGGCGGAAGCCTACAATGAGCAGTTCTTC.

This chain uses TRBV19 with TRBJ1-5; D unclear. CDR1 LNHDA and CDR2 SQIVND come from the germline V gene (reference sequence). CDR3 length: 17 amino acids. V lost 4 bases and J 0 bases, leaving 16 bases between the germline ends. CDR3 nucleotides: TGTGCCAGTAGTACCGGTCCCCCGGGCTATAGCAATCAGCCCCAGCATTTT. Its translation is CASSTGPPGYSNQPQHF.

The V and J genes are TRBV2 and TRBJ2-7; a weak D match, TRBD2 (5 bases). This CDR3 contains 13 residues. Trimming pared 6 bases from V and 2 bases from J, leaving 11 bases between. Germline V lookup: CDR1 SNHLY, CDR2 FYNNEI. The chain's CDR3 is CASRTGGAYEQYF. CDR3 nucleotides: TGTGCCAGCAGGACTGGAGGTGCCTACGAGCAGTACTTC.

The chain couples TRBV7-8 to TRBJ2-7; 8 nucleotides match TRBD2. From germline, CDR1 is SGHVS and CDR2 FQNEAQ. With V trimmed by 5 bases and J by 4 bases, 10 bases remained unmatched. The CDR3 runs 15 residues. CDR3 in amino acids: CASSEETSGIYEQYF. The CDR3 DNA is TGTGCCAGCAGCGAGGAAACTAGCGGAATATACGAGCAGTACTTC.

The chain uses TRBV9 and TRBJ2-5; TRBD2 matches at 10 bases. CDR1 is SGDLS, CDR2 YYNGEE, per germline. V was clipped by 5 bases and J by 2 bases; unmatched bases: 3. The CDR3 loop spans 14 amino acids. The CDR3 DNA is TGTGCCAGCAGTCAACTAGCGGGACAAGAGACCCAGTACTTC. This codes for CASSQLAGQETQYF.

This chain joins TRBV9 and TRBJ2-7, with no clear D. The CDR3 totals 16 residues. V lost 4 bases and J 0 bases, leaving 17 bases between the germline ends. From germline, CDR1 is SGDLS and CDR2 YYNGEE. CDR3 sequence: CASSPFGGTYSYEQYF. The CDR3 DNA is TGTGCCAGCAGCCCTTTCGGCGGCACCTACTCCTACGAGCAGTACTTC.

The V and J genes are TRBV5-8 and TRBJ2-7; 9 bases align to TRBD1. The germline V gene encodes CDR1 SGHTS and CDR2 YDEGEE. CDR3 length: 14 residues. V lost 6 bases to trimming and J lost 3 bases; unmatched junction nucleotides: 7. In nucleotides, the CDR3 is TGTGCCAGCAAACTGGACAGGGGCGACTACGAGCAGTACTTC. Amino acid sequence: CASKLDRGDYEQYF.

The gene calls are TRBV27 and TRBJ2-3, with 7 bases lining up with TRBD2. CDR1 MNHEY and CDR2 SMNVEV come from the germline V gene (reference sequence). The V gene end was trimmed by 2 bases and the J gene end by 2 bases; junction bases not matched to a gene: 4. The CDR3 is 15 amino acids. The CDR3 reads CASSLLADNTDTQYF. The CDR3 bases are TGTGCCAGCAGTTTACTAGCGGATAACACAGATACGCAGTATTTT.

The chain joins TRBV11-2 to TRBJ2-7, with 11 bases fitting TRBD1. The CDR3 covers 15 residues. V was pared by 5 bases and J by 2 bases, with 5 bases of the junction left unmatched. Germline V gives CDR1 SGHAT, CDR2 FQNNGV. This CDR3 reads CASSPRDRGTYEQYF. CDR3 DNA: TGTGCCAGCAGCCCGCGGGACAGGGGGACCTACGAGCAGTACTTC.

The chain has TRBV6-5 and TRBJ2-5, with a weak D call TRBD1 (5 bases). The CDR3 extends over 14 amino acids. Trimming took off 6 bases at V and 0 bases at J, with 11 bases between the two ends. Germline-derived CDR1 and CDR2 are MNHEY and SVGAGI. CDR3 amino acids: CASSQGQYQETQYF. CDR3 in DNA: TGTGCCAGCAGCCAAGGACAATACCAAGAGACCCAGTACTTC.

The J gene is TRBJ2-7, the V gene TRBV6-1; 10 positions agree with TRBD2. V shed 3 bases and J 3 bases; nucleotides not matched to a gene: 8. CDR3 length equals 16 residues. Germline values: CDR1 MNHNS, CDR2 SASEGT. The CDR3 spells CASSEISGRPIYEQYF. The CDR3, as DNA: TGTGCCAGCAGTGAGATTAGCGGGAGGCCAATCTACGAGCAGTACTTC.

The chain is built from TRBV9 and TRBJ2-1; 9 bases align to TRBD2. With 3 bases clipped from V and 9 bases from J, the junction kept 25 bases outside the gene matches. This CDR3 region has 20 residues. Germline values: CDR1 SGDLS, CDR2 YYNGEE. CDR3 nucleotide sequence: TGTGCCAGCAGCGAGGAAGCCCCTTATAGCGGGAGAAATAACTACGGTGAGCAGTTCTTC. It yields the protein CASSEEAPYSGRNNYGEQFF.

The rearrangement links TRBV7-8 to TRBJ2-1, with TRBD1 matching 7 bases. CDR1 and CDR2 from the germline V gene are SGHVS and FQNEAQ. This CDR3 region has 16 residues. J gave up 6 bases and V 6 bases, and 14 bases lay outside the gene matches. In nucleotides, the CDR3 is TGTGCCAGCAGGCAGATAACCGGGACAGTCTTCAATGAGCAGTTCTTC. Translation gives CASRQITGTVFNEQFF.

V gene TRBV10-3 combines with J gene TRBJ2-3; the D gene is possibly TRBD2 (6 bases). The CDR3 loop spans 17 amino acids. The germline V gene has CDR1 ENHRY and CDR2 SYGVKD. Trimming stripped 0 bases from V and 2 bases from J, with 15 bases between. The CDR3 region has the DNA TGTGCCATCAGTGAGTCGGTCGGTAGCGGTCACACAGATACGCAGTATTTT. Amino acids: CAISESVGSGHTDTQYF.